Below, one T cell receptor beta chain is given with its context. The sample originates from a study of monozygotic twins with inflammatory bowel disease. The CDR3 length is 14 residues. Per germline, CDR1 LGHNA and CDR2 YSLEER. TCRdb reprocessed the 5' RACE reads, with one entry per CDR3 protein and no DNA. This sample's table reports about 350,000 distinct CDR3 sequences. Sequencing was done on a sample of blood. The TCR comes from a human donor with ulcerative colitis or Crohn's disease, or a healthy co-twin of an affected twin (not recorded which). The chain uses TRBV4-3 and TRBJ1-1. The CDR3 sequence: CASSQDTFVDEAFF.